This TCR beta chain was observed in a study of blood T cell repertoires in COVID-19. V was pared by 1 base and J by 2 bases, with 22 bases between. Germline V gene data show CDR1 as SGHNT and CDR2 as YYREEE (reference sequence). The CDR3 has 18 amino acids. Assay used: immunoSEQ multiplex PCR; TCRdb lists only in-frame clones, some missing. The data contain more than 250,000 clones, about nine tenths of them seen just once; the ten biggest clones take up less than 11%. This clone was seen only once. The genes are TRBV5-4 and TRBJ2-7; possibly TRBD2 for D (6 bases). The specimen was PBMCs or T cells enriched from blood (not recorded which). This TCR derives from a woman between 18 and 30 years old who had recovered from COVID-19. Here the CDR3 DNA reads TGTGCCAGCAGCTTGATCGATCTGGGAGGCGGGCTCACCTACGAGCAGTACTTC. This codes for CASSLIDLGGGLTYEQYF.